The clone carrying this T cell receptor beta chain was detected many times. The V segment lost 4 bases and the J segment 5 bases; nucleotides outside the gene matches: 7. This CDR3 region has 15 residues. CDR1 is LGHDT and CDR2 is YNNKEL in the germline V gene (reference sequence). This sample is part of a study of low-dose radiotherapy and immunotherapy resistance in tumors. Across the study: Ipilimumab 1 mg/kg every six weeks, together with nivolumab 240 mg every two weeks, was given intravenously to patients. On cycle 1 day 1, patients started four cycles of oral aspirin 300 mg daily.

Time point in this sample: before trial treatment. Ipilimumab, nivolumab, aspirin, low-dose cyclophosphamide and low-dose radiotherapy were administered to donors. Eligibility was restricted to patients presenting with advanced solid tumors that lacked tumor-infiltrating lymphocytes. TRAV- and TRBV-specific primers primed first-strand cDNA, covering alpha and beta chains. TCRs were amplified for roughly 20 PCR cycles with a constant-region primer and V-primer adapter. TCRdb fed the reads into MiXCR, producing one record per CDR3 protein. The table has about 89,000 distinct CDR3 sequences, 9.4% seen once.

The source was PBMCs, collected before treatment. The chain combines TRBV3-1 with TRBJ2-7, with 11 bases aligning to TRBD1. The sequence derives from a male donor with prostate cancer. The DNA of the CDR3 is TGTGCCAGCAGCCGATCAGGACAGGGGGCCGACGAGCAGTACTTC. This gives the protein CASSRSGQGADEQYF.